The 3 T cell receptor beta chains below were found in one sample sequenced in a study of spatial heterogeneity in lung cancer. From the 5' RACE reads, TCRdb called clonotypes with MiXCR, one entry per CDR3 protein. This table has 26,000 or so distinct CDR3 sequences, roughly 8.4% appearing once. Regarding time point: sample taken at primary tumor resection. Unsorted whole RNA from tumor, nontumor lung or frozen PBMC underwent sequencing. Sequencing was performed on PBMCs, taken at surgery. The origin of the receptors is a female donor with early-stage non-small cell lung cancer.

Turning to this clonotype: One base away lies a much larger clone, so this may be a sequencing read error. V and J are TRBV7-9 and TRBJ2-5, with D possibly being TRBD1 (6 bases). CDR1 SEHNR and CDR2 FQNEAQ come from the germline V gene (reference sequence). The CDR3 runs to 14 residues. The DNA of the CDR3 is TGTGCCAGCAGCCCACCTCTGCCCACAGGGACCCAGAACTTC. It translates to CASSPPLPTGTQNF.

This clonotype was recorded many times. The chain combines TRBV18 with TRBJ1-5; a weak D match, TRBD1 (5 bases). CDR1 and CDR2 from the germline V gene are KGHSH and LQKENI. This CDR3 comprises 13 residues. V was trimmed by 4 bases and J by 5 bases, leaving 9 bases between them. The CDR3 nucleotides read TGTGCCAGCTCACGGGGGGTATATCAGCCCCAGCATTTT. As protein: CASSRGVYQPQHF.

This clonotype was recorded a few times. The CDR3 is CASNDRRAEAFF. The CDR3 DNA follows: TGTGCCAGTAACGATAGGAGGGCTGAAGCTTTCTTT. V and J are TRBV19 and TRBJ1-1; D unresolved. The CDR3 is 12 residues long. Looked up from germline, CDR1 is LNHDA and CDR2 is SQIVND (reference sequence). V was pared by 7 bases and J by 6 bases, with 12 bases between. The variable domain in full, completed from reference TRBV19 and TRBJ1-1, reads DGGITQSPKYLFRKEGQNVTLSCEQNLNHDAMYWYRQDPGQGLRLIYYSQIVNDFQKGDIAEGYSVSREKKESFPLTVTSAQKNPTAFYLCASNDRRAEAFFGQGTRLTVV.